Presented here are 6 T cell receptor beta chains from one specimen sequenced in a study of cytomegalovirus exposure and HLA in healthy donors. Vbeta (60) and Jbeta (13) primers were used in the PCR. Using immunoSEQ multiplex PCR, the repertoire was profiled, and TCRdb retains in-frame clones only, with some absent. Here the sample spans some 45,000 clones, 70% to 80% being singletons. Sequencing was carried out using PBMCs. These receptors were obtained from a woman aged 25 to 39 in good health and CMV-seronegative.

This chain joins TRBV7-6 and TRBJ2-7; 10 bases are a match to TRBD1. The length of the CDR3 is 14 residues. The V gene end was trimmed by 6 bases and the J gene end by 3 bases; junction bases not matched to a gene: 5. Germline V gene data show CDR1 as SGHVS and CDR2 as FNYEAQ. CDR3 protein: CASSLRTGGYEQYF. CDR3 DNA sequence: TGTGCCAGCAGTTTAAGGACAGGGGGCTACGAGCAGTACTTC.

This chain uses TRBV25-1 with TRBJ2-7; TRBD2 aligns across 7 bases. V shed 3 bases, J shed 5 bases, and the junction held 7 bases outside the gene matches. CDR1 MGHDK and CDR2 SYGVNS come from the germline V gene. The CDR3 runs 14 residues. The DNA of the CDR3 is TGTGCCAGCAGTGATGGGAGGGGCGTCGACGAGCAGTACTTC. This encodes CASSDGRGVDEQYF.

This clone was seen only once. This chain links TRBV28 with TRBJ1-5; maybe TRBD1 (6 bases). The CDR3 is 15 amino acids. CDR1 MDHEN and CDR2 SYDVKM come from the germline V gene. Trimming removed 1 base from V and 2 bases from J, with 9 bases in between. This chain's CDR3 is CASSLYRAGNQPQHF. In DNA, the CDR3 is TGTGCCAGCAGTTTATACAGGGCCGGCAATCAGCCCCAGCATTTT.

The chain is built from TRBV15 and TRBJ1-5; TRBD1 is a possible D gene (6 bases). CDR1 and CDR2 from the germline V gene are LNHNV and YYDKDF (reference sequence). This CDR3 has 14 residues. The V end lost 0 bases, the J end lost 6 bases, and 9 bases lay between the germline ends. CDR3 nucleotide sequence: TGTGCCACCAGCAGAGATGACAGGTCTCAGCCCCAGCATTTT. Its translation is CATSRDDRSQPQHF.

The chain links TRBV20-1 to TRBJ2-4; D remains ambiguous. CDR3 length equals 11 residues. Trimming left V 7 bases short and J 7 bases short, with 11 bases between. CDR1 and CDR2 from the germline V gene are DFQATT and SNEGSKA (reference sequence). The CDR3 sequence is CSVNVENIQYF. The DNA of the CDR3 is TGCAGTGTTAACGTAGAGAACATTCAGTACTTC.

This chain connects TRBV6-5 to TRBJ1-4, with D maybe TRBD1 (6 bases). V was shortened by 9 bases and J by 6 bases, with 14 bases between the two germline ends. The CDR3 has 13 amino acids. Per the germline V gene, CDR1 is MNHEY and CDR2 is SVGAGI. The CDR3 is CASRGGADEKLFF. The CDR3 DNA reads as TGTGCCAGTAGAGGGGGGGCTGATGAAAAACTGTTTTTT.